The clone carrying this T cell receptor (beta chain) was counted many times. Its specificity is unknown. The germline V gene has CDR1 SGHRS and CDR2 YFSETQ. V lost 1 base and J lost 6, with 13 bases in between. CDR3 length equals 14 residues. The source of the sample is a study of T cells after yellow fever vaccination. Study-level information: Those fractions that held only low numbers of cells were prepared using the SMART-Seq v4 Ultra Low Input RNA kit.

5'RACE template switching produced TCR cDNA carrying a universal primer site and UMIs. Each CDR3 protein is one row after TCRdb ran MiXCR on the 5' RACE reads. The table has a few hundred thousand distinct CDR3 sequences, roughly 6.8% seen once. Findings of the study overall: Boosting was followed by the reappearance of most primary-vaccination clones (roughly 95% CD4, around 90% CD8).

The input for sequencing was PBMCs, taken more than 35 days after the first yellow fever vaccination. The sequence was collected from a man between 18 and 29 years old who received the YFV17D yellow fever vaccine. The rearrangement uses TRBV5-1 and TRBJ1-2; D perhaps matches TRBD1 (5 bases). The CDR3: CASSLTGPGDGYTF. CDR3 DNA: TGCGCCAGCAGCTTGACAGGACCTGGGGATGGCTACACCTTC.